The 29 T cell receptor beta chains given below trace back to one sample, sequenced in a study of OX40 agonist ivuxolimab in advanced cancers. Libraries came from the immunoSEQ multiplex PCR assay. Drawn from immuneACCESS, this table holds only the in-frame rearrangements with V and J called that TCRdb kept. Clones are partly lost; checked studies trace under half to an unresolved V gene and leave the rest unexplained. The sample table lists 95,000 to 150,000 clones, around 93% of them with a count of one. Together, the top ten hold approximately 0.15% of the sample. Specimen: CD4+ or CD8+ T cells sorted from blood, collected in a trial of the OX40 agonist ivuxolimab. The receptor set was obtained from an adult with an advanced solid tumor such as melanoma, head and neck, liver or kidney cancer.

A note on this clone: At the DNA level, this CDR3 is encoded by other sequences in the same sample as well. The chain links TRBV5-4 to TRBJ2-5; 11 bases agree with TRBD2. The J segment lost 4 bases and the V segment lost 2 bases, leaving 1 base of the junction unmatched. The CDR3 has 14 amino acids. Germline-derived CDR1 and CDR2 are SGHNT and YYREEE (reference sequence). CDR3 nucleotide sequence: TGTGCCAGCAGCTTAGGACTAGCGGGAGAGACCCAGTACTTC. It codes for CASSLGLAGETQYF.

The chain combines TRBV7-3 with TRBJ2-3; the match to TRBD2 covers 7 bases. Trimming cost V 2 bases and J 1 base; bases outside gene matches: 6. Germline V CDR1 and CDR2: SGHTA, FQGTGA. The CDR3 loop spans 16 amino acids. CDR3 sequence reads: CASSLGLAVGTDTQYF. The DNA for the CDR3 is TGTGCCAGCAGCTTAGGGCTAGCGGTTGGCACAGATACGCAGTATTTT.

The V gene is TRBV7-2, the J gene TRBJ2-5; the D is unclear. The V gene lost 3 bases and the J gene lost 2 bases, with 10 bases spanning the gap. The CDR3 spans 14 residues. Germline values: CDR1 SGHTA, CDR2 FQGNSA. The CDR3 is CASSLNRDQETQYF. Written as DNA, the CDR3 is TGTGCCAGCAGCTTGAATAGGGATCAAGAGACCCAGTACTTC.

The V call is TRBV2, the J call TRBJ1-2; 7 bases align to TRBD1. J lost 5 bases, V lost 8 bases, and 11 bases had no gene match. Germline lookup yields CDR1 SNHLY and CDR2 FYNNEI. The CDR3 runs to 14 residues. Written as DNA, the CDR3 is TGTGCCAGCGGTAGGGACAGTGGGTTATATGGCTACACCTTC. Translated, it gives CASGRDSGLYGYTF.

This clone was counted a single time. The chain combines TRBV4-2 with TRBJ2-3; 10 bases are a match to TRBD2. The length of the CDR3 is 19 residues. Unmatched junction bases numbered 13, after V lost 4 bases and J lost 0 bases. CDR1 LGHNA and CDR2 YNFKEQ come from the germline V gene. The CDR3 protein is CASSPHLTLAGVSTDTQYF. CDR3 DNA: TGTGCCAGCAGCCCCCATTTAACTCTAGCGGGGGTAAGCACAGATACGCAGTATTTT.

J is TRBJ2-1 and V is TRBV10-1, with 11 positions matching TRBD2. Trimming took 6 bases from V and 3 from J; bases not matched to a gene: 7. The CDR3 runs 16 residues. CDR1 is WNHNN, CDR2 SYGVQD, per germline (reference sequence). The DNA for the CDR3 is TGCGCCAGCAGCTATAGCGGGGGGGCCGGCTACAATGAGCAGTTCTTC. As protein: CASSYSGGAGYNEQFF.

This clone was recorded only once. J is TRBJ1-2 and V is TRBV10-3, with unresolved D. This CDR3 has 15 residues. Deletions cut 1 base from V and 2 bases from J, with 11 bases between. Germline CDR1 ENHRY, CDR2 SYGVKD. This CDR3 is CAISEYSTGNYGYTF. The CDR3 DNA reads as TGTGCCATCAGTGAGTACTCGACGGGGAACTATGGCTACACCTTC.

This clone has just one count. The chain combines TRBV30 with TRBJ2-3; D gene uncertain. The ends were cut back, 4 bases at V and 0 bases at J, with 17 bases in the middle. Looked up from germline, CDR1 is GTSNPN and CDR2 is SVGIG (reference sequence). This CDR3 is 16 amino acids long. The CDR3 reads CAWTPFARASTDTQYF. DNA for the CDR3: TGTGCCTGGACCCCCTTCGCGCGAGCTAGCACAGATACGCAGTATTTT.

The J gene is TRBJ2-1, the V gene TRBV6-5; D remains unclear. There are 14 residues in the CDR3. V lost 5 bases to trimming and J lost 7 bases, with 15 bases between them. CDR1 and CDR2 (germline): MNHEY, SVGAGI. DNA of the CDR3: TGTGCCAGCAGTGTGCTATCCATAAGGAATGAGCAGTTCTTC. Encoded protein: CASSVLSIRNEQFF.

In its sample, this clone was seen a few times. This sequence joins TRBV30 and TRBJ1-1; 7 nucleotides line up with TRBD1. The CDR3 has 12 residues. V lost 3 bases, J lost 8 bases, and 6 bases stayed unmatched. Germline V gene sequence: CDR1 GTSNPN, CDR2 SVGIG (reference sequence). The CDR3: CAWRTGFGEAFF. CDR3 DNA sequence: TGTGCCTGGAGGACAGGGTTTGGAGAAGCTTTCTTT.

The chain joins TRBV11-3 to TRBJ2-2; D possibly matches TRBD1 or TRBD2 (6 bases each). Germline loops: CDR1 SGHNT, CDR2 YENEEA. Trimming removed 2 bases at V and 3 bases at J, with 10 bases between. The CDR3 totals 15 residues. CDR3 region: CASSLRGAYTGELFF. CDR3 coding DNA: TGTGCCAGCAGCTTAAGGGGGGCCTACACCGGGGAGCTGTTTTTT.

The rearrangement uses TRBV6-1 and TRBJ2-5; 10 positions agree with TRBD2. Unmatched junction bases numbered 10, after V lost 1 base and J lost 5 bases. Germline CDR1 is MNHNS and CDR2 is SASEGT. CDR3 length: 17 amino acids. This chain's CDR3 is CASSEDPSGSLGETQYF. In DNA form, the CDR3 reads TGTGCCAGCAGTGAAGATCCTAGCGGGAGCCTGGGGGAGACCCAGTACTTC.

The chain has TRBV20-1 and TRBJ1-2; possibly TRBD1 for D (5 bases). The CDR3 consists of 11 residues. Germline V gene sequence: CDR1 DFQATT, CDR2 SNEGSKA (reference sequence). V was trimmed by 4 bases and J by 6 bases, leaving 9 bases between them. The CDR3 sequence is CSATGGNGYTF. The CDR3 nucleotides read TGCAGTGCTACCGGGGGGAATGGCTACACCTTC.

The chain recombines TRBV18 with TRBJ2-7; 14 bases are a match to TRBD2. Germline V lookup: CDR1 KGHSH, CDR2 LQKENI. The V segment lost 2 bases and the J segment 0 bases; nucleotides outside the gene matches: 12. The CDR3 is made up of 20 amino acids. The CDR3 nucleotides read TGTGCCAGCTCACCAGGGGGACTAGCGGGGGCGTCCACCTCCTCCTACGAGCAGTACTTC. It is translated as CASSPGGLAGASTSSYEQYF.

In its sample, this clone was seen a few times. The V and J genes are TRBV2 and TRBJ1-2, with D tentatively TRBD1 (6 bases). The CDR3 contains 13 residues. The V gene's germline CDR1 is SNHLY and CDR2 FYNNEI. Between the trimmed V and J ends, which lost 4 bases and 3 bases, there was a span of 9 bases. The CDR3 sequence is CASSGQEDYGYTF. CDR3 bases: TGTGCCAGCAGTGGACAGGAGGACTATGGCTACACCTTC.

The CDR3 DNA reads TGTGCCAGCAGTTTGTCGGGGGACGGCCCTTCTAACTATGGCTACACCTTC. As protein: CASSLSGDGPSNYGYTF. This chain links TRBV28 with TRBJ1-2; a weak D match, TRBD1 (5 bases). V gave up 3 bases and J gave up 0 bases, with 17 bases separating them. Germline lookup yields CDR1 MDHEN and CDR2 SYDVKM. The CDR3 has 17 amino acids.

The chain uses TRBV9 and TRBJ2-7; D perhaps matches TRBD2 (5 bases). The germline V gene encodes CDR1 SGDLS and CDR2 YYNGEE. The CDR3 is 15 residues long. Trimming cost V 4 bases and J 3 bases, with 17 bases left between them. The CDR3 DNA is TGTGCCAGCAGCCCACGATCCGGGGTAAGCTACGAGCAGTACTTC. Its protein product is CASSPRSGVSYEQYF.

The chain is built from TRBV7-2 and TRBJ2-7; D is undetermined. V was trimmed by 5 bases and J by 4 bases, leaving 18 bases between them. Germline-derived CDR1 and CDR2 are SGHTA and FQGNSA. The CDR3 contains 15 residues. The CDR3: CASSPRSGRSYEQYF. The CDR3 coding sequence is TGTGCCAGCAGCCCCCGTTCGGGTAGGAGTTACGAGCAGTACTTC.

The chain joins TRBV18 to TRBJ1-5; 9 bases fit TRBD1. The ends lost 2 bases at V and 2 bases at J; junction bases unmatched: 10. The CDR3 runs to 18 residues. From germline, CDR1 is KGHSH and CDR2 LQKENI. CDR3 sequence: CASSPRGTGMVGNQPQHF. CDR3 bases: TGTGCCAGCTCACCAAGAGGGACAGGGATGGTAGGCAATCAGCCCCAGCATTTT.

The chain recombines TRBV19 with TRBJ2-1; D is perhaps TRBD1 (6 bases). V lost 5 bases to trimming and J lost 7 bases, with 18 bases between them. The CDR3 spans 15 residues. Germline-derived CDR1 and CDR2 are LNHDA and SQIVND (reference sequence). CDR3 nucleotide sequence: TGTGCCAGTAGTTATAGGGGGTCCCTGAATAATGAGCAGTTCTTC. Translating gives CASSYRGSLNNEQFF.

This sequence joins TRBV5-1 and TRBJ2-2; maybe TRBD1 (5 bases). The CDR3 runs to 13 residues. Germline CDR1 is SGHRS and CDR2 is YFSETQ. Trimming removed 4 bases from V and 5 bases from J, with 9 bases in between. CDR3: CASSIDSTGELFF. The CDR3 nucleotides read TGCGCCAGCAGCATCGACAGTACCGGGGAGCTGTTTTTT. Combining the CDR3 with reference TRBV5-1 and TRBJ2-2 gives the whole variable domain KAGVTQTPRYLIKTRGQQVTLSCSPISGHRSVSWYQQTPGQGLQFLFEYFSETQRNKGNFPGRFSGRQFSNSRSEMNVSTLELGDSALYLCASSIDSTGELFFGEGSRLTVL.

The chain carries TRBV30 and TRBJ1-1; D is unresolved. The CDR3 runs 15 residues. The germline V and J ends were trimmed by 0 bases and 2 bases, with 13 bases remaining between them. Germline CDR1 and CDR2: GTSNPN and SVGIG (reference sequence). Here the CDR3 reads CAWSVRGRDNTEAFF. CDR3 nucleotides: TGTGCCTGGAGTGTACGAGGTAGGGATAACACTGAAGCTTTCTTT.

J is TRBJ1-1 and V is TRBV27, with 7 bases matching TRBD1. This CDR3 has 16 amino acids. CDR1 and CDR2 (germline): MNHEY, SMNVEV (reference sequence). With 3 bases clipped from V and 1 base from J, the junction kept 8 bases outside the gene matches. As DNA, the CDR3 is TGTGCCAGCAGTTTTACAGGGGTGGGCTCGAACACTGAAGCTTTCTTT. Translation gives CASSFTGVGSNTEAFF.

J is TRBJ2-7 and V is TRBV5-6; TRBD2 matches at 10 bases. The CDR3 covers 13 residues. Germline lookup yields CDR1 SGHDT and CDR2 YYEEEE. V dropped 1 base and J dropped 10; count of bases not matched to a gene: 5. DNA for the CDR3: TGTGCCAGCAGCTTGCCTTCTAGCGGGAGACAGTACTTC. Translating it yields CASSLPSSGRQYF. The complete variable domain, with remaining parts taken from reference TRBV5-6 and TRBJ2-7, reads DAGVTQSPTHLIKTRGQQVTLRCSPKSGHDTVSWYQQALGQGPQFIFQYYEEEERQRGNFPDRFSGHQFPNYSSELNVNALLLGDSALYLCASSLPSSGRQYFGPGTRLTVT.

V usage is TRBV18 and J usage is TRBJ1-5; D unclear. Per germline, CDR1 KGHSH and CDR2 LQKENI. The V end was cut by 3 bases, the J end by 6 bases, with 6 bases between. The CDR3 is 12 amino acids. CDR3 loop: CASSPVGQPQHF. For the CDR3, the DNA is TGTGCCAGCTCACCTGTTGGTCAGCCCCAGCATTTT. Complete variable domain (other parts from reference TRBV18 and TRBJ1-5): NAGVMQNPRHLVRRRGQEARLRCSPMKGHSHVYWYRQLPEEGLKFMVYLQKENIIDESGMPKERFSAEFPKEGPSILRIQQVVRGDSAAYFCASSPVGQPQHFGDGTRLSIL.

The rearrangement links TRBV11-1 to TRBJ2-1; weak D call: TRBD2 (6 bases). With 2 bases removed from V and 2 bases from J, the gap between germline ends came to 13 bases. The CDR3 loop spans 16 amino acids. From germline, CDR1 is SGHAT and CDR2 FQDESV (reference sequence). The CDR3 DNA is TGTGCCAGCAGCTTACGGCGGGGAGACCCCTACAATGAGCAGTTCTTC. This translates into CASSLRRGDPYNEQFF.

The rearrangement joins TRBV7-7 to TRBJ2-1; 11 nucleotides match TRBD1. The CDR3 has 15 residues. The junction had 6 bases not matched to a gene; V was cut back by 5 bases and J by 6 bases. Germline CDR1 reads SSHAT; CDR2 reads FNYEAQ (reference sequence). CDR3 sequence: CASSHGQGARNEQFF. DNA for the CDR3: TGTGCCAGCAGCCACGGACAGGGGGCGCGCAATGAGCAGTTCTTC. Drawing the rest from reference TRBV7-7 and TRBJ2-1, the complete variable domain is GAGVSQSPRYKVTKRGQDVTLRCDPISSHATLYWYQQALGQGPEFLTYFNYEAQPDKSGLPSDRFSAERPEGSISTLTIQRTEQRDSAMYRCASSHGQGARNEQFFGPGTRLTVL.

The chain carries TRBV13 and TRBJ2-7; maybe TRBD1 (6 bases). Germline lookup yields CDR1 PRHDT and CDR2 FYEKMQ (reference sequence). This CDR3 comprises 13 residues. The V and J ends lost 8 bases and 2 bases respectively, with 13 bases between them. The CDR3 loop is CASERAGAYEQYF. The CDR3 nucleotides are TGTGCCAGCGAACGGGCAGGGGCCTACGAGCAGTACTTC.

The V call is TRBV5-6, the J call TRBJ2-5, with TRBD2 matching over 8 bases. This CDR3 region has 17 residues. Germline V gene lookup returns CDR1 SGHDT and CDR2 YYEEEE. V lost 4 bases and J lost 3; bases outside the gene matches: 14. The CDR3 reads CASSPLGTRGSKETQYF. CDR3 bases: TGTGCCAGCAGCCCGCTAGGGACTAGGGGATCAAAAGAGACCCAGTACTTC.